This TCR beta chain originates from a study of shared T cell receptors in the human thymus (dated by TCRdb to about 2021). Broadly, across the study: The study investigated the way shared, self-reactive T-cell receptor alpha chains are produced in the human thymus.

To note about this clone: Its antigen remains unidentified. No quality values exist for individual bases; no much larger clone is one base distant.

CDR1 and CDR2 (SGHNT, YYREEE) derive from the germline V gene (reference sequence). V and J are trimmed by 4 bases and 2 bases, and the gene matches miss 16 bases of the junction. Inclusive of the bounding cysteine and phenylalanine, the CDR3 is 18 residues long. The only DNA kept is the CDR3, 54 bases in frame from the first base. The library was produced with the immunoSEQ multiplex PCR assay. TCRdb stores this immuneACCESS table with in-frame sequences only. Part of the clones is absent; in the studies checked, under half of the shortfall reflects unresolved V genes, and no reason is known for the rest. Counted in this sample were about 730,000 clones; 70% to 90% of them appeared once. The ten largest clones take up around 0.01% of the sample. Another study also made use of these data, one on human thymus T cells. As the second publication notes: Immunologically healthy infants undergoing open corrective cardiac surgery for congenital heart defects in Finland were used as donors. The thymus tissue came from surgical resects taken out during corrective cardiac surgery. Biased V and J gene segment usage appeared to be present in both thymic and peripheral blood repertoires. The related research found that thymic TCR repertoires overlapped highly between unrelated individuals. The study characterized TCR alpha and beta repertoires from fewer than 10 infant thymus samples and a few related peripheral blood samples. Donor ages ranged from 7 to 244 days, and the cohort comprised 5 to 7 male and a couple of female infants. Thymocytes were released mechanically from tissue and stored at -70 °C as pellets of 10-30 million cells. Genomic DNA was extracted from frozen cell pellets with a QIAsymphony instrument. The immunoSEQ multiplex PCR assay was used to amplify the TCRB and TCRAD loci from a standardized amount of quality-controlled genomic DNA. The amplicons covered the V(D)J region and were long enough to include the CDR3 and to identify the V and J genes. The amplicons were sequenced on an Illumina platform via the commercial immunoSEQ service. Primer bias and sequencing errors were corrected as previously described, and TCRAD and TCRB were defined on the basis of the IMGT database. The repertoires were analysed using immunoSEQ Analyzer 3.0 and VDJTools for basic statistics, V/J segment usage, diversity estimates, rarefaction and pairwise overlap. Chao1, ChaoE, Efron-Thisted, Shannon and inverse Simpson indices were used to estimate diversity, which was also estimated on datasets down-sampled to the smallest sample. For repertoire overlap, CDR3 nucleotide sequence, V gene and J gene had to match strictly, and clustering was done by Jaccard-based multidimensional scaling. On average, thymus samples gave roughly 800,000 unique TCRB clonotypes, whereas blood samples gave about 84,000.

This clonotype was obtained from a girl less than two years old with a congenital heart defect. Donor details come from another sample of the same person, matched by shared clones. The source material was thymocytes. Recombination joined TRBV5-4 with TRBJ2-3, and 7 bases in between align with TRBD2. CDR3 region: CASSPGRGLGGITDTQYF. Here is the DNA: TGTGCCAGCAGCCCTGGCCGGGGATTGGGGGGGATCACAGATACGCAGTATTTT.